This T cell receptor beta chain was found in a study of cytomegalovirus exposure and HLA in healthy donors. Points on this clone: Its antigen is currently unknown.

13 Jbeta primers and 60 Vbeta primers were used for the PCR. Using immunoSEQ multiplex PCR, the repertoire was profiled, and TCRdb retains in-frame clones only, with some absent. Counted here are fewer than 90,000 clones, around 74% occurring once; the ten biggest clones make up 9.5% to 13%. Study-level points and caveats: Three of the chains that were CMV-associated were confirmed in vitro to be specific for CMV antigens.

The origin of this receptor is a man aged 30-40 years in good health and CMV-seropositive. Sequencing used PBMCs.

The CDR3 here is CASSLGGTSGGETQYF. CDR3 DNA sequence: TGTGCCAGCAGCCTCGGAGGGACTAGCGGGGGAGAGACCCAGTACTTC. The chain is built from TRBV7-3 and TRBJ2-5; 14 nucleotides line up with TRBD2. The CDR3 is made up of 16 amino acids. Germline values: CDR1 SGHTA, CDR2 FQGTGA. V dropped 5 bases and J dropped 4; count of bases not matched to a gene: 6.